These 10 T cell receptor beta chains originate from one sample sequenced in a study of cytomegalovirus exposure and HLA in healthy donors. Produced via immunoSEQ multiplex PCR; TCRdb's table is partial and in-frame only. This sample has 95,000 to 150,000 clones; 89% occur once, and the top ten carry about 1.1%. Input material: PBMCs. Every receptor here comes from a woman between 18 and 29 years old in good health and CMV-seronegative.

V usage is TRBV7-2 and J usage is TRBJ1-2, with TRBD1 matching 12 bases. V was clipped by 1 base and J by 7 bases; unmatched bases: 4. The CDR3 covers 15 residues. CDR1 is SGHTA, CDR2 FQGNSA, per germline. The CDR3 DNA reads as TGTGCCAGCAGCTTAGTTGGGACAGGGGGCGGTGGCTACACCTTC. It encodes CASSLVGTGGGGYTF.

This clone was detected many times. The rearrangement joins TRBV7-9 to TRBJ2-7, with 10 bases identical to TRBD2. Trimming at V came to 2 bases and at J to 4 bases, leaving 8 bases not matched to a gene. Germline CDR1 SEHNR, CDR2 FQNEAQ (reference sequence). This CDR3 comprises 16 residues. The CDR3 bases are TGTGCCAGCAGCTTATGGGCTAGCGGGAGAGTATACGAGCAGTACTTC. Translation gives CASSLWASGRVYEQYF.

The chain carries TRBV28 and TRBJ1-2; D remains unclear. The CDR3 sequence is 13 residues long. CDR1 and CDR2 (germline): MDHEN, SYDVKM. The V gene lost 2 bases and the J gene lost 8 bases, with 12 bases spanning the gap. CDR3 protein: CASSLKYRGGYTF. The CDR3 nucleotides read TGTGCCAGCAGTTTAAAATACAGAGGGGGCTACACCTTC.

This rearrangement joins TRBV2 to TRBJ2-2, with 8 bases fitting TRBD2. This CDR3 has 15 residues. Per the germline V gene, CDR1 is SNHLY and CDR2 is FYNNEI. The V gene end was trimmed by 6 bases and the J gene end by 6 bases; junction bases not matched to a gene: 9. The chain's CDR3 is CASRGGGTTAGELFF. CDR3 DNA: TGTGCCAGCAGAGGCGGGGGGACTACGGCCGGGGAGCTGTTTTTT.

The V call is TRBV19, the J call TRBJ2-1; a possible D gene is TRBD2 (6 bases). The V and J ends lost 3 bases and 6 bases respectively, with 12 bases between them. The germline V gene encodes CDR1 LNHDA and CDR2 SQIVND (reference sequence). The CDR3 runs 14 residues. In DNA form, the CDR3 reads TGTGCCAGTAGTATCTCACTAGCTAGCAATGAGCAGTTCTTC. Translation gives CASSISLASNEQFF.

The chain uses TRBV6-1 and TRBJ1-2, with D tentatively TRBD1 (5 bases). From germline, CDR1 is MNHNS and CDR2 SASEGT. The CDR3 covers 14 residues. V was cut by 6 bases and J by 4 bases, with 15 bases left in between. CDR3 sequence: CASSFTDKTYGYTF. In DNA form, the CDR3 reads TGTGCCAGCAGCTTTACGGACAAGACCTATGGCTACACCTTC.

The chain joins TRBV27 to TRBJ2-3, with TRBD2 identical over 7 bases. The CDR3 spans 15 residues. V shed 6 bases and J 3 bases; nucleotides not matched to a gene: 9. Germline CDR1 and CDR2: MNHEY and SMNVEV (reference sequence). The CDR3 is CASSLAGGLTDTQYF. The DNA for the CDR3 is TGTGCCAGCAGCCTTGCCGGGGGGTTAACAGATACGCAGTATTTT.

This chain joins TRBV5-6 and TRBJ1-2, with 7 bases aligning to TRBD1. Germline loops: CDR1 SGHDT, CDR2 YYEEEE. With V trimmed by 4 bases and J by 2 bases, 2 bases remained unmatched. This CDR3 region has 13 residues. The CDR3 is CASSRDSNYGYTF. CDR3 nucleotide sequence: TGTGCCAGCAGCAGGGACAGCAACTATGGCTACACCTTC.

The chain links TRBV30 to TRBJ2-3; TRBD2 aligns across 9 bases. Germline V gives CDR1 GTSNPN, CDR2 SVGIG (reference sequence). After removal of 4 bases from V and 0 bases from J, the junction contained 14 bases not matched to a gene. This CDR3 region has 18 residues. The CDR3 loop reads CAWTSPLAGITSTDTQYF. Here the CDR3 DNA reads TGTGCCTGGACCAGCCCGCTAGCGGGGATTACTAGCACAGATACGCAGTATTTT.

The chain carries TRBV7-9 and TRBJ2-5; D perhaps matches TRBD2 (6 bases). CDR1 is SEHNR, CDR2 FQNEAQ, per germline (reference sequence). V dropped 2 bases and J dropped 5 bases, with 15 bases sitting between them. The CDR3 runs 15 residues. CDR3 nucleotides: TGTGCCAGCAGCTTAAACAGTGGGGCGGGGGAGACCCAGTACTTC. It yields the protein CASSLNSGAGETQYF.